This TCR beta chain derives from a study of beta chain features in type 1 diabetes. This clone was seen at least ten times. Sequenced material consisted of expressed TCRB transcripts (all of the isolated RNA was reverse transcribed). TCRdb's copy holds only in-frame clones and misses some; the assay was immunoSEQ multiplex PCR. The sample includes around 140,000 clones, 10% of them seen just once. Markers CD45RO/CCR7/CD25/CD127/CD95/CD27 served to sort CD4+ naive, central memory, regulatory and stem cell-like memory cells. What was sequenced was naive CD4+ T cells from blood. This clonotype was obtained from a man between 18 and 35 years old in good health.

CDR3 residues: CAISKGQHSYEQYF. CDR3 nucleotides: TGTGCCATCAGTAAGGGACAGCACTCCTACGAGCAGTACTTC. V gene TRBV10-3 combines with J gene TRBJ2-7, with 7 bases matching TRBD1. CDR3 length: 14 residues. Looked up from germline, CDR1 is ENHRY and CDR2 is SYGVKD. The V gene end was trimmed by 5 bases and the J gene end by 0 bases; junction bases not matched to a gene: 4.